These 25 T cell receptor beta chains were all obtained from the same sample, sequenced in a study of shared clonotypes between healthy human individuals. The repertoire was sequenced with immunoSEQ multiplex PCR; TCRdb's copy has only in-frame clones and lacks some. The sample has 600,000 to 750,000 clones; roughly 88% are singletons. The sample taken for sequencing was memory CD8+ T cells from PBMCs. Subset specified: CD45RO+ cells pooled with CCR7-negative TemRA cells. Receptor source: a man between 18 and 29 years old in good health. Some clones in this sample may be carry-over from other donors' samples.

This rearrangement joins TRBV7-2 to TRBJ2-7; D call uncertain. This CDR3 comprises 11 residues. V lost 4 bases to trimming and J lost 3 bases, with 4 bases between them. Per the germline V gene, CDR1 is SGHTA and CDR2 is FQGNSA. DNA of the CDR3: TGTGCCAGCAGCTGGGGCTACGAGCAGTACTTC. Its protein is CASSWGYEQYF.

This chain connects TRBV29-1 to TRBJ2-5; 10 nucleotides line up with TRBD2. The CDR3 spans 16 residues. The V and J ends lost 1 base and 5 bases, in that order; junction bases with no gene match: 10. Germline V lookup: CDR1 SQVTM, CDR2 ANQGSEA. This CDR3 is CSVEGVLAGVGETQYF. The CDR3, as DNA: TGCAGCGTTGAAGGAGTCCTAGCGGGAGTTGGGGAGACCCAGTACTTC. The full variable domain, its missing parts supplied by reference TRBV29-1 and TRBJ2-5, is SAVISQKPSRDICQRGTSLTIQCQVDSQVTMMFWYRQQPGQSLTLIATANQGSEATYESGFVIDKFPISRPNLTFSTLTVSNMSPEDSSIYLCSVEGVLAGVGETQYFGPGTRLLVL.

This rearrangement joins TRBV4-3 to TRBJ1-1; TRBD1 might be the D (6 bases). Germline V lookup: CDR1 LGHNA, CDR2 YSLEER. CDR3 size: 16 residues. V lost 1 base to trimming and J lost 5 bases, with 17 bases between them. In DNA, the CDR3 is TGCGCCAGCAGCCAAGTCTGGGGGGGCGCGGAAACTGAAGCTTTCTTT. Translated: CASSQVWGGAETEAFF.

This sequence joins TRBV7-6 and TRBJ2-7; D is unresolved. The length of the CDR3 is 19 residues. Germline CDR1 and CDR2: SGHVS and FNYEAQ. V was shortened by 5 bases and J by 2 bases, with 28 bases between the two germline ends. The CDR3 coding sequence is TGTGCCAGCAGCCCATCCCAGGCAGGCCCCGGGTACCGTACCTACGAGCAGTACTTC. It is translated as CASSPSQAGPGYRTYEQYF. Full variable domain (rest looked up from reference TRBV7-6 and TRBJ2-7): GAGVSQSPRYKVTKRGQDVALRCDPISGHVSLYWYRQALGQGPEFLTYFNYEAQQDKSGLPNDRFSAERPEGSISTLTIQRTEQRDSAMYRCASSPSQAGPGYRTYEQYFGPGTRLTVT.

The chain employs TRBV27 and TRBJ1-2; D perhaps matches TRBD1 (5 bases). This CDR3 has 14 residues. CDR1 and CDR2 (germline): MNHEY, SMNVEV (reference sequence). Trimming cost V 1 base and J 5 bases, with 11 bases left between them. The CDR3 region is CASSLLGLGYGYTF. The CDR3 region has the DNA TGTGCCAGCAGTTTATTGGGGCTAGGTTATGGCTACACCTTC.

V is TRBV5-1 and J is TRBJ2-7; no clear D gene. This CDR3 has 14 amino acids. The germline gives CDR1 SGHRS, CDR2 YFSETQ. V was clipped by 2 bases and J by 2 bases, with 11 bases between them. The CDR3 reads CASSFGARAYEQYF. DNA of the CDR3: TGCGCCAGCAGCTTTGGCGCCCGGGCCTACGAGCAGTACTTC.

This rearrangement joins TRBV10-3 to TRBJ2-3, with D possibly being TRBD2 (5 bases). V lost 0 bases and J lost 0, with 10 bases in between. The CDR3 extends over 16 amino acids. Germline CDR1 is ENHRY and CDR2 is SYGVKD. The DNA for the CDR3 is TGTGCCATCAGTGAGTCAGGCTGGACTAGCACAGATACGCAGTATTTT. Translation gives CAISESGWTSTDTQYF.

In nucleotides, the CDR3 is TGTGCCAGTCAGAGAATGATTGGTAGCAATCAGCCCCAGCATTTT. Encoded protein: CASQRMIGSNQPQHF. The chain is built from TRBV19 and TRBJ1-5; the D is unclear. The ends were cut back, 8 bases at V and 0 bases at J, with 14 bases in the middle. From germline, CDR1 is LNHDA and CDR2 SQIVND (reference sequence). This CDR3 is built from 15 residues.

The rearrangement links TRBV30 to TRBJ2-5; no definite D call. Looked up from germline, CDR1 is GTSNPN and CDR2 is SVGIG (reference sequence). The CDR3 runs to 13 residues. V was cut by 0 bases and J by 5 bases, with 10 bases left in between. The CDR3 is CAWSVWGTETQYF. In nucleotides, the CDR3 is TGTGCCTGGAGTGTATGGGGAACGGAGACCCAGTACTTC. Drawing the rest from reference TRBV30 and TRBJ2-5, the complete variable domain is SQTIHQWPATLVQPVGSPLSLECTVEGTSNPNLYWYRQAAGRGLQLLFYSVGIGQISSEVPQNLSASRPQDRQFILSSKKLLLSDSGFYLCAWSVWGTETQYFGPGTRLLVL.

This chain connects TRBV6-1 to TRBJ2-5; D tentatively fits TRBD1 or TRBD2 (7 bases each). The CDR3 is 13 amino acids. Germline CDR1 is MNHNS and CDR2 is SASEGT. V lost 10 bases to trimming and J lost 2 bases, with 14 bases between them. The CDR3 spells CAIHRGGQETQYF. The CDR3 DNA sequence: TGTGCCATTCACAGGGGAGGGCAAGAGACCCAGTACTTC.

The rearrangement links TRBV27 to TRBJ2-3, with D possibly matching TRBD1 (6 bases). CDR1 and CDR2 (germline): MNHEY, SMNVEV (reference sequence). The CDR3 spans 18 residues. V gave up 0 bases and J gave up 5 bases, with 21 bases separating them. DNA for the CDR3: TGTGCCAGCAGTTTATCATTGAGGCTTGGGGGCCGAGGAGATACGCAGTATTTT. Translating gives CASSLSLRLGGRGDTQYF.

The rearrangement joins TRBV10-3 to TRBJ2-7, with TRBD1 matching 7 bases. This CDR3 is 15 amino acids long. Germline CDR1 and CDR2: ENHRY and SYGVKD. The junction had 12 bases not matched to a gene; V was cut back by 6 bases and J by 4 bases. CDR3 nucleotides: TGTGCCATCAGCCTATACGGGCAGGGGGTTTACGAGCAGTACTTC. Protein sequence: CAISLYGQGVYEQYF.

The chain is built from TRBV7-8 and TRBJ2-3; 7 positions agree with TRBD1. The CDR3 runs to 15 residues. Trimming took 5 bases from V and 2 from J; bases not matched to a gene: 7. The V gene's germline CDR1 is SGHVS and CDR2 FQNEAQ. CDR3 bases: TGTGCCAGCAGCGTAGACAGGGTCCTCACAGATACGCAGTATTTT. Residues: CASSVDRVLTDTQYF.

The chain uses TRBV7-9 and TRBJ2-2; D might be TRBD2 (5 bases). This CDR3 is built from 13 residues. Germline-derived CDR1 and CDR2 are SEHNR and FQNEAQ (reference sequence). The V end was cut by 4 bases, the J end by 13 bases, with 16 bases between. The CDR3 loop is CASSSRETWGLFF. CDR3 nucleotides: TGTGCCAGCAGCTCCCGGGAAACCTGGGGGCTGTTTTTT. Filled out from reference TRBV7-9 and TRBJ2-2, the complete variable domain reads DTGVSQNPRHKITKRGQNVTFRCDPISEHNRLYWYRQTLGQGPEFLTYFQNEAQLEKSRLLSDRFSAERPKGSFSTLEIQRTEQGDSAMYLCASSSRETWGLFFGEGSRLTVL.

The DNA of the CDR3 is TGTGCCAGCAGTTTAGAGGGGGACAGGGACGAGCAGTACTTC. Its translation is CASSLEGDRDEQYF. The gene calls are TRBV27 and TRBJ2-7, with TRBD1 matching over 9 bases. The V segment lost 2 bases and the J segment 5 bases; nucleotides outside the gene matches: 4. Germline CDR1 MNHEY, CDR2 SMNVEV (reference sequence). CDR3 length equals 14 residues.

This clone was seen only once. The gene calls are TRBV9 and TRBJ2-5; 9 positions match TRBD2. This CDR3 has 14 amino acids. The V gene's germline CDR1 is SGDLS and CDR2 YYNGEE. The ends lost 2 bases at V and 5 bases at J; junction bases unmatched: 4. CDR3 protein: CASSVSGSRETQYF. The DNA of the CDR3 is TGTGCCAGCAGCGTTAGCGGGAGTCGGGAGACCCAGTACTTC.

The V gene is TRBV28, the J gene TRBJ1-1, with no clear D. CDR1 is MDHEN and CDR2 is SYDVKM in the germline V gene. Trimming stripped 1 base from V and 4 bases from J, with 10 bases between. The CDR3 totals 14 residues. The CDR3 protein is CASSLFGVGTEAFF. The CDR3 DNA is TGTGCCAGCAGTTTATTTGGGGTGGGCACTGAAGCTTTCTTT.

J is TRBJ1-2 and V is TRBV7-2; D unclear. CDR1 and CDR2 (germline): SGHTA, FQGNSA. This CDR3 is built from 14 residues. Trimming shortened V by 6 bases and J by 5 bases, and 16 bases separated the two germline ends. The DNA of the CDR3 is TGTGCCAGCAGGACGGGGTTATCCTTGTATGGCTACACCTTC. Protein product: CASRTGLSLYGYTF.

V is TRBV28 and J is TRBJ2-5; 9 bases agree with TRBD2. This CDR3 spans 16 amino acids. V was clipped by 0 bases and J by 1 base; unmatched bases: 3. Germline CDR1 MDHEN, CDR2 SYDVKM. CDR3 loop: CASSLWASGVQETQYF. The CDR3 DNA follows: TGTGCCAGCAGTTTATGGGCTAGCGGGGTCCAAGAGACCCAGTACTTC.

This clone was seen more than once but under ten times. The chain recombines TRBV14 with TRBJ1-4, with 7 bases matching TRBD1. The CDR3 is 15 residues long. Germline CDR1 SGHDN, CDR2 FVKESK. V shed 1 base and J 5 bases; nucleotides not matched to a gene: 4. The DNA for the CDR3 is TGTGCCAGCAGCCAAGTTGAGACAGGGAATGAAAAACTGTTTTTT. This sequence encodes CASSQVETGNEKLFF.

The chain links TRBV5-1 to TRBJ1-5; TRBD1 might be the D (6 bases). V was cut by 1 base and J by 0 bases, with 20 bases left in between. This CDR3 comprises 19 residues. Germline V CDR1 and CDR2: SGHRS, YFSETQ. The CDR3 DNA reads as TGCGCCAGCAGCTTGACTTTCCGGGGGGCGAGTGATAGCAATCAGCCCCAGCATTTT. Amino acid sequence: CASSLTFRGASDSNQPQHF.

Points on this clone: A far larger clone lies a single base away; this is likely a read error. This sequence joins TRBV7-9 and TRBJ2-1, with 8 bases identical to TRBD2. The CDR3 is 17 amino acids. V trimming: 4 bases; J trimming: 7 bases; junction bases outside the gene matches: 15. In germline, CDR1 is SEHNR, CDR2 FQNEAQ (reference sequence). The CDR3 DNA reads TGTGCCAGCAGCTCAGGTGAGGCGGGACTAGTGGCAAATGAGCAGTTCTTC. This gives the protein CASSSGEAGLVANEQFF.

The chain joins TRBV6-6 to TRBJ2-7, with D perhaps given as TRBD1 or TRBD2 (6 bases each). Per germline, CDR1 MNHNY and CDR2 SVGAGI (reference sequence). This CDR3 spans 14 amino acids. V dropped 6 bases and J dropped 2 bases, with 14 bases sitting between them. The DNA for the CDR3 is TGTGCCAGCAGCACCCGAGGGGGGCCCTACGAGCAGTACTTC. It specifies CASSTRGGPYEQYF.

This chain joins TRBV6-5 and TRBJ2-7; 7 bases agree with TRBD2. The CDR3 has 15 amino acids. Germline V gene data show CDR1 as MNHEY and CDR2 as SVGAGI. J gave up 4 bases and V 5 bases, and 11 bases lay outside the gene matches. The CDR3 DNA reads TGTGCCAGCAGTCATATCCAGCGGGGCGAATACGAGCAGTACTTC. The encoded protein is CASSHIQRGEYEQYF.

J is TRBJ2-2 and V is TRBV19; no reliable D call. CDR3 length equals 12 residues. The ends were cut back, 10 bases at V and 7 bases at J, with 13 bases in the middle. Germline CDR1 reads LNHDA; CDR2 reads SQIVND (reference sequence). Here the CDR3 DNA reads TGTGCCATCCTGAACGAGCTCGGGGAGCTGTTTTTT. Its translation: CAILNELGELFF. Filled out from reference TRBV19 and TRBJ2-2, the complete variable domain reads DGGITQSPKYLFRKEGQNVTLSCEQNLNHDAMYWYRQDPGQGLRLIYYSQIVNDFQKGDIAEGYSVSREKKESFPLTVTSAQKNPTAFYLCAILNELGELFFGEGSRLTVL.